This TCR beta chain emerged from a study of cytomegalovirus exposure and HLA in healthy donors. In germline, CDR1 is SGHRS, CDR2 YFSETQ. V gave up 0 bases and J gave up 2 bases; unmatched junction bases: 0. The length of the CDR3 is 16 residues. PCR amplification relied on 60 Vbeta primers (plus 13 Jbeta primers). TCRdb's table, derived via immunoSEQ multiplex PCR, lists solely in-frame clones and lacks some. The sample contains about 130,000 clones, 75% to 90% of which appear only once. This clonotype originated in a man between 18 and 29 years old in good health and CMV-seropositive. The chain couples TRBV5-1 to TRBJ2-5, with TRBD2 matching over 14 bases. Material for sequencing was PBMCs. In nucleotides, the CDR3 is TGCGCCAGCAGCTTGGGACTAGCGGGGGGGCAAGAGACCCAGTACTTC. Its protein product is CASSLGLAGGQETQYF.